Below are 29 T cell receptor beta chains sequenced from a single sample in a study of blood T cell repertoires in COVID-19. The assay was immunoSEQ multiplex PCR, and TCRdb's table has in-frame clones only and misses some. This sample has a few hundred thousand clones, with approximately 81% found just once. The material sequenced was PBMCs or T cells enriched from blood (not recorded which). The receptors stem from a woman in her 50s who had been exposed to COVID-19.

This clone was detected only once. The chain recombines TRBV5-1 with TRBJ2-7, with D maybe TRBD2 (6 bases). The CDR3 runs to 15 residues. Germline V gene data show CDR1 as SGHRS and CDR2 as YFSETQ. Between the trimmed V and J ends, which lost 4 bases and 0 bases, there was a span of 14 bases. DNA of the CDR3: TGCGCCAGCAGCATCCTAGCGACGAGCTCCTACGAGCAGTACTTC. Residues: CASSILATSSYEQYF.

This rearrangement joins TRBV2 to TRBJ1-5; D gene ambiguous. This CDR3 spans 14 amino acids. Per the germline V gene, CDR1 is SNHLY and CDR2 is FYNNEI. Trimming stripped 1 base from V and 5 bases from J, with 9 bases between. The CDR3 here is CASSEDQVDQPQHF. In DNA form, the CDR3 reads TGTGCCAGCAGTGAAGATCAGGTTGATCAGCCCCAGCATTTT.

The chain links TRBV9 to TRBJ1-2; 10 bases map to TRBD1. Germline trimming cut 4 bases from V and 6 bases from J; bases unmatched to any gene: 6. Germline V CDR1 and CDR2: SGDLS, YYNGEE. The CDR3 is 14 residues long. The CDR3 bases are TGTGCCAGCAGCCTGACCGGGACAGGGGATGGCTACACCTTC. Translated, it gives CASSLTGTGDGYTF.

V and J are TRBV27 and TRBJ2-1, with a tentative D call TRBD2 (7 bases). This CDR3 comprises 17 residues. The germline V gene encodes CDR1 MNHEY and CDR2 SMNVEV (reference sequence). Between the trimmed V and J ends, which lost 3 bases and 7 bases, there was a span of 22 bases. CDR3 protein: CASSFRPWGGAGNEQFF. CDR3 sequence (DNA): TGTGCCAGCAGTTTTAGGCCGTGGGGGGGGGCCGGGAATGAGCAGTTCTTC.

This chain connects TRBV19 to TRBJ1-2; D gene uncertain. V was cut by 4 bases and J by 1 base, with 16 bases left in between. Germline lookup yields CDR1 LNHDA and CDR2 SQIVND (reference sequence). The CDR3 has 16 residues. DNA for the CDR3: TGTGCCAGTAGTAGGAGTGGAGCCAAGCATAACTATGGCTACACCTTC. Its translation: CASSRSGAKHNYGYTF.

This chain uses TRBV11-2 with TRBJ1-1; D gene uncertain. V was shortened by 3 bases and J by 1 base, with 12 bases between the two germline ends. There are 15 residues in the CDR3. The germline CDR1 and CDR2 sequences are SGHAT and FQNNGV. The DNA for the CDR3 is TGTGCCAGCAGCTTCGAGGGAGGAAGGAACACTGAAGCTTTCTTT. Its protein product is CASSFEGGRNTEAFF.

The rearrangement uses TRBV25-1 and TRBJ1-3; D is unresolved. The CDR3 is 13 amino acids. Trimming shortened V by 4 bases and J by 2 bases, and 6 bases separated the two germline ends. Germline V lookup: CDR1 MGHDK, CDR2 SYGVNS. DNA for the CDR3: TGTGCCAGCAGTGGGGCAGCTGGAAACACCATATATTTT. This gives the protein CASSGAAGNTIYF.

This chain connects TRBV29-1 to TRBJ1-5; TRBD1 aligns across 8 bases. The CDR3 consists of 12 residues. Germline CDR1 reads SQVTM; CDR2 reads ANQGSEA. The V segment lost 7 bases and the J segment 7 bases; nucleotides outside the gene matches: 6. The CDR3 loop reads CSAGQGEQPQHF. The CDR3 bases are TGCAGCGCCGGACAGGGCGAGCAGCCCCAGCATTTT.

For the CDR3, the DNA is TGCGCCAGCAGCCAAGGGGGGGTTCAGCCCCAGCATTTT. It encodes CASSQGGVQPQHF. The chain uses TRBV4-1 and TRBJ1-5; D might be TRBD1 (5 bases). The V gene lost 1 base and the J gene lost 6 bases, with 7 bases spanning the gap. This CDR3 contains 13 residues. The germline gives CDR1 MGHRA, CDR2 YSYEKL.

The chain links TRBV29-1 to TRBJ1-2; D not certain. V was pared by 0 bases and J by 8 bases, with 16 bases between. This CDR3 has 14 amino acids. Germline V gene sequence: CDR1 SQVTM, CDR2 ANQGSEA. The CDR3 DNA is TGCAGCGTTGAAGATCCTAAGCGCTCGGGGGGCTACACCTTC. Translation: CSVEDPKRSGGYTF.

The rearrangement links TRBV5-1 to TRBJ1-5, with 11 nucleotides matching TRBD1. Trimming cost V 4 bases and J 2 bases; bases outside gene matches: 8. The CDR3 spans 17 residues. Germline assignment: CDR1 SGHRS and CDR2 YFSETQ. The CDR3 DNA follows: TGCGCCAGCAGCCCAGGACAGGGGGCTATTGGCAATCAGCCCCAGCATTTT. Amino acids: CASSPGQGAIGNQPQHF.

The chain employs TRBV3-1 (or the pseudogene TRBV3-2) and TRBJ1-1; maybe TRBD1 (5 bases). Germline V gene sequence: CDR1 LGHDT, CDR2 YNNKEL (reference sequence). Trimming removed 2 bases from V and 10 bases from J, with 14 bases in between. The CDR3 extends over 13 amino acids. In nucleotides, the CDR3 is TGTGCCAGCAGCCAATACGAACGGGGGACAGCTTTCTTT. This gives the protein CASSQYERGTAFF.

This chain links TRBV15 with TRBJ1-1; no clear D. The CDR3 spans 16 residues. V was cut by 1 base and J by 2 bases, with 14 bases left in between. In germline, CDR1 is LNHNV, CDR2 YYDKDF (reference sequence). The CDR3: CATSRGGSLLNTEAFF. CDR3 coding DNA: TGTGCCACCAGCAGAGGAGGTTCTCTCCTTAACACTGAAGCTTTCTTT.

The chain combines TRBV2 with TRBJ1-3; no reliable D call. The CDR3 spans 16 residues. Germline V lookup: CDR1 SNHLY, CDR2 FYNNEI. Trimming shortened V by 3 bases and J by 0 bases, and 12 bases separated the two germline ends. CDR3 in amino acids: CASSEVWSSSGNTIYF. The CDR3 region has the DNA TGTGCCAGCAGTGAGGTCTGGTCGAGCTCTGGAAACACCATATATTTT.

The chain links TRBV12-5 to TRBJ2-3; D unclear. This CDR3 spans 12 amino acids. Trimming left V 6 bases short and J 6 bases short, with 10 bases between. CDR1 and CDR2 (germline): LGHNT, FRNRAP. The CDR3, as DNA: TGTGCTAGTGGCTTGTTATCCGATACGCAGTATTTT. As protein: CASGLLSDTQYF.

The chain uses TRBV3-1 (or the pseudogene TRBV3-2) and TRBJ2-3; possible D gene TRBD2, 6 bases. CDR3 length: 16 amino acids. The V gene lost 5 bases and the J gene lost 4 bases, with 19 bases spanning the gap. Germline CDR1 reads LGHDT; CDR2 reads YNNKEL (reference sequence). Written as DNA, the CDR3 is TGTGCCAGCAGCTCCATTAGCGGACTTGGGGCAGATACGCAGTATTTT. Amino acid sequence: CASSSISGLGADTQYF.

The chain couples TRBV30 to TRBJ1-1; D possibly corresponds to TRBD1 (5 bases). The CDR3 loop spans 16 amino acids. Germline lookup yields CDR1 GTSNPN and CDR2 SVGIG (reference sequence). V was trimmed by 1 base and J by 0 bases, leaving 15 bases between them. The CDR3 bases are TGTGCCTGGAGTGCTACGTGGGACTTCATGAACACTGAAGCTTTCTTT. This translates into CAWSATWDFMNTEAFF.

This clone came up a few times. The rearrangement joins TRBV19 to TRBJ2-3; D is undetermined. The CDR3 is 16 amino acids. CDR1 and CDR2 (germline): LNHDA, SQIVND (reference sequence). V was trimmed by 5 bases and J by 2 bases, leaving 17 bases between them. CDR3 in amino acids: CASSEFSYRVTDTQYF. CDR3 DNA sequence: TGTGCCAGTAGTGAGTTCTCCTACCGGGTCACAGATACGCAGTATTTT.

The CDR3 here is CASGGSTYEQYF. The CDR3 bases are TGTGCCAGCGGGGGGAGTACCTACGAGCAGTACTTC. This chain uses TRBV5-6 with TRBJ2-7; the D gene is possibly TRBD2 (6 bases). Per germline, CDR1 SGHDT and CDR2 YYEEEE. The CDR3 contains 12 residues. Trimming left V 7 bases short and J 2 bases short, with 10 bases between.

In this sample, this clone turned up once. The CDR3 here is CASSLGGPGNTIYF. CDR3 nucleotide sequence: TGTGCCAGCAGCTTGGGGGGCCCCGGAAACACCATATATTTT. This rearrangement joins TRBV5-5 to TRBJ1-3, with D tentatively TRBD1 (5 bases). Trimming pared 0 bases from V and 4 bases from J, leaving 8 bases between. Germline assignment: CDR1 SGHKS and CDR2 YYEKEE (reference sequence). The length of the CDR3 is 14 residues.

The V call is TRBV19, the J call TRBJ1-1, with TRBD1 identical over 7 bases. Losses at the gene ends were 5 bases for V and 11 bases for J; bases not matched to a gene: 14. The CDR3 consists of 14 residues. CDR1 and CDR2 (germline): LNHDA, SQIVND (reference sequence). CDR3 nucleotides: TGTGCCAGTAGTTTAGCCACCGGCACAGGGGTGGCTTTCTTT. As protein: CASSLATGTGVAFF.

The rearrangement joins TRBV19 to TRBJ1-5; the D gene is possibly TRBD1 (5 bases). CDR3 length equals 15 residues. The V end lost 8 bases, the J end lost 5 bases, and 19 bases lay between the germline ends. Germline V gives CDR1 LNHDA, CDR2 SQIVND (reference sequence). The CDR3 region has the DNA TGTGCCAGTTCTCGGGGGACCACAGGCGATCAGCCCCAGCATTTT. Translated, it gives CASSRGTTGDQPQHF.

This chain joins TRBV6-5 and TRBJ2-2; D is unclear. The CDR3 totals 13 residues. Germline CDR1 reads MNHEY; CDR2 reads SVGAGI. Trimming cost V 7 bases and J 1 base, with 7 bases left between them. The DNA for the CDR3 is TGTGCCAGCAACACATTGAACACCGGGGAGCTGTTTTTT. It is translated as CASNTLNTGELFF.

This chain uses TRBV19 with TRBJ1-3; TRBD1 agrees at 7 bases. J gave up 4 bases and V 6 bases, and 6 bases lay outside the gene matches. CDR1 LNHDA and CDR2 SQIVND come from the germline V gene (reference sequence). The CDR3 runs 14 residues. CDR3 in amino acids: CASRPRGNGNTIYF. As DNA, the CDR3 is TGTGCCAGTAGGCCCAGGGGGAACGGAAACACCATATATTTT.

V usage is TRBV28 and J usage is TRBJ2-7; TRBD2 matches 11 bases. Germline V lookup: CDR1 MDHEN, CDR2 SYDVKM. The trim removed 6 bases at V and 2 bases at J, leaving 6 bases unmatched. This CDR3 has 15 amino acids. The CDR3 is CASRAYSGGAYEQYF. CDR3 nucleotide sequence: TGTGCCAGCAGGGCGTATAGCGGGGGGGCCTACGAGCAGTACTTC.

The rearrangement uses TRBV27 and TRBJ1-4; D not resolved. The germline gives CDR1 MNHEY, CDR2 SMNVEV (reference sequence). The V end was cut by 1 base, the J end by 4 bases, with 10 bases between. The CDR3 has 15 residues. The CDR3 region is CASSLLGRLNEKLFF. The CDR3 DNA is TGTGCCAGCAGTTTATTGGGGAGACTTAATGAAAAACTGTTTTTT.

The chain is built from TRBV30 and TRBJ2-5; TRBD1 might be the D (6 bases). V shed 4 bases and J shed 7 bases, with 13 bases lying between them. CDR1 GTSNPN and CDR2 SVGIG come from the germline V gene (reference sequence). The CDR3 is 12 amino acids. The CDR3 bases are TGTGCCTGGACACGGCAGGGGTGGACCCAGTACTTC. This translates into CAWTRQGWTQYF.

The CDR3 nucleotides read TGTGCCACCAGCAGAGAAACCGGTCAGAACACTGAAGCTTTCTTT. As protein: CATSRETGQNTEAFF. The V call is TRBV15, the J call TRBJ1-1; D unresolved. V dropped 0 bases and J dropped 1 base, with 9 bases sitting between them. Per germline, CDR1 LNHNV and CDR2 YYDKDF (reference sequence). The CDR3 is made up of 15 amino acids.

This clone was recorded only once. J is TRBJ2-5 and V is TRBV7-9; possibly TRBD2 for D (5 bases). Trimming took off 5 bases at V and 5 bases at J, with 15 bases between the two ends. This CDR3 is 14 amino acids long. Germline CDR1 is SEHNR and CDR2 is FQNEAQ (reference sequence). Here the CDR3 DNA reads TGTGCCAGCAGCCCTTGGGAGTCCGGGGAGACCCAGTACTTC. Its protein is CASSPWESGETQYF.